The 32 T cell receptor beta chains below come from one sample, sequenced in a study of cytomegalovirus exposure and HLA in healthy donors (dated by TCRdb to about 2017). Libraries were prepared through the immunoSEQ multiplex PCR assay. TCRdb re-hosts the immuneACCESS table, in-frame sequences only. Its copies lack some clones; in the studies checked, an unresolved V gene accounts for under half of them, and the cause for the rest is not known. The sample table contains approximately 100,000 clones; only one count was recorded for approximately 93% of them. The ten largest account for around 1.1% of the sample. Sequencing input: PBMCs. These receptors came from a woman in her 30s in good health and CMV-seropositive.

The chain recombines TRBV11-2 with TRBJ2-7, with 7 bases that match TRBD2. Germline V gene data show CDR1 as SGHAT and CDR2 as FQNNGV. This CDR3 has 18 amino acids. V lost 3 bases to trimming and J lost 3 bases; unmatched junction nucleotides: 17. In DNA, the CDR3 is TGTGCCAGCAGCTTTTCCCAGCGGGGACTCGGCTTTGACTACGAGCAGTACTTC. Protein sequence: CASSFSQRGLGFDYEQYF.

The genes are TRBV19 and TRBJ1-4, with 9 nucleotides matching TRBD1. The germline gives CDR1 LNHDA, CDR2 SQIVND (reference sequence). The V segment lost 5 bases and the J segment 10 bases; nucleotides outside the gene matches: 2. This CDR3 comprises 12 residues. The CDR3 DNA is TGTGCCAGTAGTTCGACAGGGGGAAAACTGTTTTTT. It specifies CASSSTGGKLFF.

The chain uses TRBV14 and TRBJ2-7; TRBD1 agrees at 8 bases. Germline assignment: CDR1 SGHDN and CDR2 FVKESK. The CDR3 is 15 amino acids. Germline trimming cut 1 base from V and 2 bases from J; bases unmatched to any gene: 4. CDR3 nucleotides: TGTGCCAGCAGCCAAGGCCGACAGGGGACCTACGAGCAGTACTTC. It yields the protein CASSQGRQGTYEQYF.

In DNA form, the CDR3 reads TGTGCCACCAGCAGGGATAGCGGGAGCCAGCGCGAGCAGTACTTC. Protein sequence: CATSRDSGSQREQYF. The genes are TRBV15 and TRBJ2-7; TRBD2 agrees at 9 bases. The junction had 9 bases not matched to a gene; V was cut back by 3 bases and J by 6 bases. The germline V gene has CDR1 LNHNV and CDR2 YYDKDF (reference sequence). CDR3 length: 15 amino acids.

CDR3 loop: CASSQDWNYLFSGNTIYF. CDR3 nucleotide sequence: TGCGCCAGCAGCCAAGATTGGAACTATCTCTTCTCTGGAAACACCATATATTTT. The J gene is TRBJ1-3, the V gene TRBV4-1; D gene ambiguous. V shed 0 bases and J shed 0 bases, with 15 bases lying between them. The CDR3 loop spans 18 amino acids. From germline, CDR1 is MGHRA and CDR2 YSYEKL.

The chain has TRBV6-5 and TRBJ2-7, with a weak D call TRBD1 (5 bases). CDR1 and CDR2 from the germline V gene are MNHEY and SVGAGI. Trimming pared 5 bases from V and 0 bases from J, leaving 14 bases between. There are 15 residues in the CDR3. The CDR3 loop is CASSHWSQGSYEQYF. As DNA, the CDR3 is TGTGCCAGCAGTCATTGGTCCCAGGGCTCCTACGAGCAGTACTTC.

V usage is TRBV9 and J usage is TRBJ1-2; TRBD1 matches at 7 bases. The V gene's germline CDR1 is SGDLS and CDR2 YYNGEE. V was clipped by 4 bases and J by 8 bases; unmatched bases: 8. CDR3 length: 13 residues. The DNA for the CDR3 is TGTGCCAGCAGCTCCCCAGGGGGGCAGGGCTACACCTTC. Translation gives CASSSPGGQGYTF.

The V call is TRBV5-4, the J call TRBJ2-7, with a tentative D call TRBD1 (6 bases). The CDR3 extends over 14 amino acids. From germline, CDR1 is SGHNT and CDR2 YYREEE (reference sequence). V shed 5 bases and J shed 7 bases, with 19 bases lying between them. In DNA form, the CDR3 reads TGTGCCAGCAGTTTAGGGGGTAGCCTTTGGGAGCAGTACTTC. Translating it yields CASSLGGSLWEQYF. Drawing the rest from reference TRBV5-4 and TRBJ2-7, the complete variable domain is ETGVTQSPTHLIKTRGQQVTLRCSSQSGHNTVSWYQQALGQGPQFIFQYYREEENGRGNFPPRFSGLQFPNYSSELNVNALELDDSALYLCASSLGGSLWEQYFGPGTRLTVT.

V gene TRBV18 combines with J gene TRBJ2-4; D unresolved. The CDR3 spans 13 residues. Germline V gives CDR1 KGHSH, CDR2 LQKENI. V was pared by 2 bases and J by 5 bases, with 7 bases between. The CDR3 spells CASSPGQENIQYF. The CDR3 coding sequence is TGTGCCAGCTCACCAGGGCAGGAAAACATTCAGTACTTC.

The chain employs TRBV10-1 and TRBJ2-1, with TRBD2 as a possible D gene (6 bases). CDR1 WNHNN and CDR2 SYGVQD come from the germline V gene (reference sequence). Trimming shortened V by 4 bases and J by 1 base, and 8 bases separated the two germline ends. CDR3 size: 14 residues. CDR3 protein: CASSGLDSYNEQFF. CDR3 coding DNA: TGCGCCAGCAGTGGACTAGATTCCTACAATGAGCAGTTCTTC.

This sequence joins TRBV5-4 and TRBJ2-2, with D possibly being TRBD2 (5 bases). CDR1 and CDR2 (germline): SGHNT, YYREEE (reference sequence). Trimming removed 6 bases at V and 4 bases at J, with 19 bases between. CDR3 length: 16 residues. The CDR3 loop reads CASTLLLAGSTGELFF. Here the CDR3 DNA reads TGTGCCAGCACCCTACTCCTCGCGGGTTCCACCGGGGAGCTGTTTTTT.

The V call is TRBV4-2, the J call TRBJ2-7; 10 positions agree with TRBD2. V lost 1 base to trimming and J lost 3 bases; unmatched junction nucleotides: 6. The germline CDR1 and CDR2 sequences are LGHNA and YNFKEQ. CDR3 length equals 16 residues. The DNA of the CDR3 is TGTGCCAGCAGCCAAGTGGGGACTAGCGCCAACTACGAGCAGTACTTC. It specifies CASSQVGTSANYEQYF.

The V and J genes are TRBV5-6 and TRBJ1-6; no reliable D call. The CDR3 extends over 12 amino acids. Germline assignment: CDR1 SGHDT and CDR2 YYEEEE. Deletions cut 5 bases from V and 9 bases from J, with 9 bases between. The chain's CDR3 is CASRSFGSPLHF. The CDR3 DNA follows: TGTGCCAGCAGAAGCTTTGGTTCACCCCTCCACTTT. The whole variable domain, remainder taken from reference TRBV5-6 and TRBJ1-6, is DAGVTQSPTHLIKTRGQQVTLRCSPKSGHDTVSWYQQALGQGPQFIFQYYEEEERQRGNFPDRFSGHQFPNYSSELNVNALLLGDSALYLCASRSFGSPLHFGNGTRLTVT.

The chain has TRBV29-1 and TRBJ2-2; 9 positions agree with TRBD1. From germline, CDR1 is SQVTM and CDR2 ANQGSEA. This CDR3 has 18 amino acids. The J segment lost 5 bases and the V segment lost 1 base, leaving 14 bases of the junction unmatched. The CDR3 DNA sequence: TGCAGCGTTGAAGCCGGGACAGGGATTCTTGGTAGGACCGGGGAGCTGTTTTTT. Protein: CSVEAGTGILGRTGELFF.

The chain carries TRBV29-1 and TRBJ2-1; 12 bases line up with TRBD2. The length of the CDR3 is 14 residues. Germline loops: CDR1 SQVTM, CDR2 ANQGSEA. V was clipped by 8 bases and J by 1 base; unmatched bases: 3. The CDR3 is CSSTSGSSYNEQFF. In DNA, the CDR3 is TGCAGCTCGACTAGCGGGAGTTCCTACAATGAGCAGTTCTTC.

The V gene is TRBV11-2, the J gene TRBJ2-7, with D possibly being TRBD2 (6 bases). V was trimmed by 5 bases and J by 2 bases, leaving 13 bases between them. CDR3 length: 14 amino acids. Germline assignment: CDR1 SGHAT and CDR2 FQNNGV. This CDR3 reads CASSTTSTPYEQYF. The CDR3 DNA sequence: TGTGCCAGCAGCACGACTAGTACCCCCTACGAGCAGTACTTC.

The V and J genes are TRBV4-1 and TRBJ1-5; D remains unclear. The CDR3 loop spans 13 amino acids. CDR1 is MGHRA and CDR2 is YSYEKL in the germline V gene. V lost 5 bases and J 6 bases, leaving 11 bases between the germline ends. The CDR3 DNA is TGCGCCAGCAGCGTTGAGGAGGCTCAGCCCCAGCATTTT. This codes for CASSVEEAQPQHF.

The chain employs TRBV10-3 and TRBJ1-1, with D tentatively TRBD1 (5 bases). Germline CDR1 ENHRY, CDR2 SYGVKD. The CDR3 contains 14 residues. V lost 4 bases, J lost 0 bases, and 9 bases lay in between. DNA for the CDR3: TGTGCCATCAGTGTAAGGGGAATGAACACTGAAGCTTTCTTT. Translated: CAISVRGMNTEAFF.

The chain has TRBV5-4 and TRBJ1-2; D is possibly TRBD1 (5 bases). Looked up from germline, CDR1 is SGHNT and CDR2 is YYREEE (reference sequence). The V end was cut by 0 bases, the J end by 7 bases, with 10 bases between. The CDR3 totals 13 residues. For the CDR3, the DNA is TGTGCCAGCAGCTTGGCGGGGGTAGGTGGCTACACCTTC. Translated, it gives CASSLAGVGGYTF.

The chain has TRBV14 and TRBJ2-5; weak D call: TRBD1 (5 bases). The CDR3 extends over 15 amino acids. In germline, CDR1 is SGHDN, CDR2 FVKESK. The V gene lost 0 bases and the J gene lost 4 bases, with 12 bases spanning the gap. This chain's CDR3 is CASSQDKTVRETQYF. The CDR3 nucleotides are TGTGCCAGCAGCCAAGATAAGACAGTTCGAGAGACCCAGTACTTC.

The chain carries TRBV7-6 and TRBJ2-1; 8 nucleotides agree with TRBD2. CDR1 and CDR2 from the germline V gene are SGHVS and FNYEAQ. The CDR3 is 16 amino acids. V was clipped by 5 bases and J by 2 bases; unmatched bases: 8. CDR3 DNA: TGTGCCAGCAGCCCCCTCGGCGGGAGGCCCTACAATGAGCAGTTCTTC. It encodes CASSPLGGRPYNEQFF.

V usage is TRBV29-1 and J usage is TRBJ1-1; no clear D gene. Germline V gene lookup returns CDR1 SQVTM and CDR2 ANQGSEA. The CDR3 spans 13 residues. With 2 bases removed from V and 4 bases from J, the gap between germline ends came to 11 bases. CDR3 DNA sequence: TGCAGCGTTGAATCCGTCGGCGGCACTGAAGCTTTCTTT. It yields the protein CSVESVGGTEAFF.

In nucleotides, the CDR3 is TGTGCCAGCAGCCGCCGCGACAGGATCCAAGAGACCCAGTACTTC. The encoded protein is CASSRRDRIQETQYF. This chain links TRBV5-6 with TRBJ2-5, with D tentatively TRBD1 (6 bases). This CDR3 has 15 residues. Per germline, CDR1 SGHDT and CDR2 YYEEEE. The ends were cut back, 4 bases at V and 1 base at J, with 14 bases in the middle.

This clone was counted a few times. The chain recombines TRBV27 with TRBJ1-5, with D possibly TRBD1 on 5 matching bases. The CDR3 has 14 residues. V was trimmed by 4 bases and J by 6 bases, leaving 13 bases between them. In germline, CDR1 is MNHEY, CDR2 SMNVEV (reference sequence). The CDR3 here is CASSSTLGGQPQHF. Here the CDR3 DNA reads TGTGCCAGCAGTTCGACTCTGGGGGGTCAGCCCCAGCATTTT.

The CDR3 reads CASSLIGTSGKTNEQFF. The CDR3 DNA reads TGTGCCAGCAGCTTAATCGGGACTAGCGGGAAAACGAATGAGCAGTTCTTC. This chain links TRBV7-2 with TRBJ2-1; 13 bases fit TRBD2. Trimming cost V 2 bases and J 7 bases; bases outside gene matches: 8. The germline V gene encodes CDR1 SGHTA and CDR2 FQGNSA. This CDR3 is 17 amino acids long.

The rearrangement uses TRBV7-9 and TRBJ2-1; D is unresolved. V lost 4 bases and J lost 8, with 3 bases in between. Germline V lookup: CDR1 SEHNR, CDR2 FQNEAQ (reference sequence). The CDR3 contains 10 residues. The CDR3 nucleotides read TGTGCCAGCAGCTCGGATGAGCAGTTCTTC. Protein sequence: CASSSDEQFF.

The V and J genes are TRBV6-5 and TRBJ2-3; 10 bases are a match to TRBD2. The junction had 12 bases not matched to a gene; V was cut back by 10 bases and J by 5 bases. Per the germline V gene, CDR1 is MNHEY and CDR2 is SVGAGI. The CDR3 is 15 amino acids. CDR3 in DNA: TGTGCCACCCACCGTGGGGTAGCGGGGGGAGATACGCAGTATTTT. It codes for CATHRGVAGGDTQYF.

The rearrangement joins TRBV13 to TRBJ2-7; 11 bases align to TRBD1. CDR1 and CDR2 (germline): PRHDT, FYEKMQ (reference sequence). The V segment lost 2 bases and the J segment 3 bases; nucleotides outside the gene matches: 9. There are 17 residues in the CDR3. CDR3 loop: CASSLLGGDRGIYEQYF. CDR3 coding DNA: TGTGCCAGCAGCTTACTAGGTGGGGACAGGGGGATCTACGAGCAGTACTTC.

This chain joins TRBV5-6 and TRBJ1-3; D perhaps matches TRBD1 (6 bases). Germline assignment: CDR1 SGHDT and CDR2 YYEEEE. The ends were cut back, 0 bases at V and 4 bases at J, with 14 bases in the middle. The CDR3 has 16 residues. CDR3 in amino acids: CASSLGGPGVGNTIYF. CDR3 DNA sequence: TGTGCCAGCAGCTTGGGAGGCCCAGGGGTAGGAAACACCATATATTTT.

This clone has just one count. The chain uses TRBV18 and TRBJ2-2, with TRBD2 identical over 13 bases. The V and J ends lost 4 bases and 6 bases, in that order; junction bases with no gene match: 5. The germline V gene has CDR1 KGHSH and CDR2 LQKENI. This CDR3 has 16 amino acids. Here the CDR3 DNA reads TGTGCCAGCTCACACCGGACTAGCGGGAGTGCCGGGGAGCTGTTTTTT. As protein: CASSHRTSGSAGELFF.

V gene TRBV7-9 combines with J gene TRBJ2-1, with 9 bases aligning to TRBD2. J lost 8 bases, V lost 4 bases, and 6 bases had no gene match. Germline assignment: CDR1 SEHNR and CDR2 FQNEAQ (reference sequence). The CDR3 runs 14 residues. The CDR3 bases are TGTGCCAGCAGCTCCGGGACTAGCATCTATGAGCAGTTCTTC. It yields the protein CASSSGTSIYEQFF.

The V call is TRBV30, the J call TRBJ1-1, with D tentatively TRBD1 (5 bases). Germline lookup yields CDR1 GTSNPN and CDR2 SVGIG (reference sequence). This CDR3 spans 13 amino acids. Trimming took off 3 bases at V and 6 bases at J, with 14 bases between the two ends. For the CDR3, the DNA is TGTGCCTGGAGGACAGCCCTACTGTCTGAAGCTTTCTTT. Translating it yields CAWRTALLSEAFF.